This T cell receptor beta chain was retrieved from a study of shared clonotypes between healthy human individuals (dated by TCRdb to the early 2020s). With regard to the full study: A few men and two women, aged 18 to 49 years, made up the cohort. For each donor, CD4 naive and CD4 memory were each given three plates, CD8 naive was given two plates, and CD8 memory was given one plate. To estimate repertoire size and how much clonotype sharing occurs between individuals, the study deeply sequenced the blood TCR repertoires of 4 to 6 healthy adults. To increase sequencing depth and limit assay-specific biases, TCR repertoire library preparation and sequencing were carried out by different laboratories using diverse techniques. Leukapheresis yielded between about 0.85 and 9.5 billion PBMCs per donor.

Measured from the cysteine to the phenylalanine, the CDR3 is 14 residues long. The read is trimmed to its CDR3 DNA, 42 bases read in frame from base 1. The germline V gene (reference sequence) sets CDR1 to GTSNPN and CDR2 to SVGIG. Donors were healthy HIV-negative adults with no recently reported acute infections or vaccinations. Only Caucasian adults living in Nashville, Tennessee, USA were represented among the donors. CD4+ T cells were enriched through magnetic negative selection, after which naive cells were positively selected on CD45RA and the remaining negative fraction served as the memory subset. After blood collection by leukapheresis, PBMCs were isolated using Ficoll-Histopaque density gradient centrifugation and then cryopreserved in the vapor phase of liquid nitrogen. Analytical flow cytometry was used to check the purity and quantity of every magnetically sorted T cell population. Genomic DNA was isolated from every sorted fraction and measured by UV absorbance on a Nanodrop 2000c.

Remarks on this clone: The antigen it binds to is not known. Compared with germline, one end of the junction differs, possibly owing to a read error.

Using the deep immunoSEQ assay, TCR CDR3 regions were amplified from genomic DNA by multiplex PCR. For each cell subset, the extracted genomic DNA was distributed evenly across all wells of several immunoSEQ 96-well plates, and each plate served as one replicate. For sorted subsets, around 200 ng genomic DNA, equal to 30,000 or so T cell genomes, was loaded into each replicate PCR. Purified libraries were measured with a Qubit 3.0 fluorometer, size-checked on a Bioanalyzer 2100, and measured again with the KAPA Library Quantification kit. Every immunoSEQ 96-well plate was sequenced on a separate single-read 150-cycle Illumina NextSeq 550 flow cell. The study's own analysis went as follows. Because the immunoSEQ output included only junctional sequences and no quality scores, the filtering could not be the same as the filtering used for full-length reads. Sequences were annotated with PyIR, a Python wrapper for IgBLAST v1.9, using IMGT germline references to assign V/J genes and CDR3. Reads were filtered out if the reads had weak V/J assignments (E-value above 1e-6), no CDR3, stop codons, out-of-frame junctions, or ambiguous translated residues. V3J clonotypes were defined as sequences sharing the same inferred V gene, J gene, and CDR3 amino acid sequence. The percentage overlap between two repertoires was calculated by dividing the number of shared unique clonotypes by the size of the smaller repertoire. Richness of each repertoire was evaluated using RTK rarefaction, the Chao1 estimator, and Recon v2.1 estimates of unobserved clonotypes. Generation probabilities for all TCRbeta clonotypes obtained by the gDNA method from a few donors were computed using OLGA. TCRdb limited this immuneACCESS table to in-frame rearrangements with V and J called. A share of clones is missing; checked studies link under half to unresolved V genes, and the rest is unexplained. V and J calls and clone size are those listed in that table; D and trimming were worked out from the DNA. The sample has roughly 2.5 million clones on record, around nine tenths of them singletons. The ten top clones hold 0.13% to 0.15% of the sample.

Points the paper makes about the study in general: Incomplete sequencing was indicated by rarefaction of sorted-subset datasets, despite the large sequencing depth. Sharing across a few donors was observed for around 5% of naive CD4, over 3% of naive CD8, over 2% of memory CD4, and roughly 0.43% of memory CD8 clonotypes. Only blood was sampled, and tissue TCR repertoires likely differ from those in blood. Because the study included only a small number of donors, the genetic and exposure-history diversity represented was limited. Clonotypes shared by all four sorted-subset donors showed higher generation probabilities than non-shared clonotypes. Pairwise subsampling indicated that sequencing depth was expected to affect the degree of clonotype sharing among donors. Estimated clonotype richness was generally larger for naive than for memory subsets.

The sample taken for sequencing was naive CD4+ T cells sorted from blood. What this sample's cell subset or site label stands for: CD45RA+ positively selected. Recombination linked TRBV30 to TRBJ1-3, with no reliable assignment of the D segment. The sequence derives from a young man in good health. The DNA is as follows: TGTGCCTGGAGTTGGAGGAAAGCGGGAAGCACCATATATTTT. The resulting protein is CAWSWRKAGSTIYF.